This TCR beta chain is drawn from a study of PD-1 blockade in classical Hodgkin lymphoma (dated by TCRdb to about 2020). Background on the whole study: Nivolumab dosing was 3 mg/kg intravenously every 2 weeks, continuing until either disease progression or unacceptable toxicity. To define a peripheral blood immune signature of response to PD-1 blockade in classical Hodgkin lymphoma, the study combined TCR beta sequencing with CyTOF.

A word on this clone: No antigen is known for it. Base-call qualities are not available, and no considerably larger clone is one nucleotide away.

The Qiagen DNeasy kit was used to extract genomic DNA from unsorted PBMCs and from the negatively selected CD4+ and CD8+ fractions. TCR beta CDR3 regions were amplified by immunoSEQ multiplex PCR using primers annealing to V and J segments. A synthetic immune receptor repertoire was used to minimize amplification bias, and remaining bias was computationally removed after sequencing. Per the source publication's procedure: Repertoire diversity was quantified as the Shannon entropy index using custom Python scripts. Unsorted, CD4+ and CD8+ repertoires were analyzed separately, except in combined analyses where CD4+ and CD8+ sequences were merged in silico. A clone was considered expanded if an increase in frequency of at least 2-fold after treatment relative to C1D1 was found, and a pseudocount of 0.5 was applied to clones undetected at baseline. Clones with 0 or 1 copy at C1D1 were classified as singleton clones, and clones with 2 or more copies were classified as non-singleton clones. Clones expanded in unsorted samples were assigned a CD4+, CD8+ or unknown annotation through matching of protein sequences in sorted samples from the same patient. Wilcoxon tests were applied to paired samples to test diversity changes from C1D1 to C4D1. TCRdb took over this immuneACCESS table, retaining in-frame rearrangements with V and J assigned. Such tables are incomplete; in checked studies, under half of the missing clones stem from an unresolved V gene, and the remainder is unexplained. V, J and clone size reflect that table, while D and trimming were determined from the DNA. The sample table contains roughly 100,000 clones; only one count was recorded for around 89% of them. Under 8% of the sample is taken by the ten largest.

Results the study describes overall, beyond this receptor: Trial patients achieving complete response had baseline diversity similar to newly diagnosed patients, whereas partial responders and progressors had significantly lower diversity. Diversity was lower in patients who began nivolumab less than 1 year after ASCT, so these patients were left out of later analyses to avoid confounding by immune reconstitution. Baseline TCR diversity was reported to be lower in newly diagnosed patients than in healthy donors and to be lower still in relapsed/refractory patients. CD4+ but not CD8+ TCR diversity rose significantly by C4D1 (p=0.0027 vs p=0.16), most apparent in complete responders (p=0.02). The study covered only a single clinical trial cohort, and the causes of the repertoire differences, possibly disease activity or prior therapy, were still not defined.

What this sample's time point label stands for: cycle 2 day 1 (C2D1) of nivolumab. Relapse after autologous stem cell transplantation had occurred in all trial patients, and cohorts A, B and C were distinguished by prior brentuximab vedotin exposure. The trial cohort included 50 to 70 patients with relapsed/refractory classical Hodgkin lymphoma, and each patient had a best overall response of complete response, partial response or progressive disease. Single-agent nivolumab was administered to trial patients in the multi-cohort phase II CheckMate 205 trial. An independent review committee assessed best overall response by applying the 2007 International Working Group response criteria. PBMCs from the trial were collected at three points: immediately before nivolumab initiation (C1D1), and during therapy at cycle 2 day 1 and cycle 4 day 1. After peripheral blood was drawn into 8 mL Vacutainer Cell Preparation Tubes, PBMCs were isolated by centrifugation and then cryopreserved.

Reading from cysteine to phenylalanine, the CDR3 counts 16 amino acids. Only CDR3 DNA is held: 48 bases, read in frame from base 1. This sequence originates from a human donor with classical Hodgkin lymphoma. The chain couples TRBV1 to TRBJ2-1. TRBV1 is shown as a pseudogene. The starting material was peripheral blood mononuclear cells (PBMCs), obtained before the second cycle of nivolumab. The DNA is TGCACCGCCCTGGATAGGGGGACTTTCTCCTACAATGAGCAGTTCTTC. Translation gives CTALDRGTFSYNEQFF.